This TCR beta chain was recovered during a study of human T cells and chemical hapten exposure. Study at large: There were per-sample TCR yield variations, arising mainly from small pooled library volume differences.

The authors' total RNA extraction used unfractionated whole blood. This clonotype was observed many times. No antigen is known for it. TCRdb fed the 5' RACE reads into MiXCR, producing one record per CDR3 protein. The sample has around 82,000 distinct CDR3 sequences, 7.7% seen once. Notes on the study in general: The number of TCRs over 1 in 1000 frequency stayed unchanged after DPC.

CDR3 length: 14 amino acids. Germline V gives CDR1 SGHKS, CDR2 YYEKEE (reference sequence). The V gene end was trimmed by 2 bases and the J gene end by 7 bases; junction bases not matched to a gene: 2. The rearrangement links TRBV5-5 to TRBJ1-6; 8 bases align to TRBD1. This TCR derives from a male donor in good health. DNA for the CDR3: TGTGCCAGCAGCTTATCAGGGGGCAATTCACCCCTCCACTTT. Protein sequence: CASSLSGGNSPLHF.